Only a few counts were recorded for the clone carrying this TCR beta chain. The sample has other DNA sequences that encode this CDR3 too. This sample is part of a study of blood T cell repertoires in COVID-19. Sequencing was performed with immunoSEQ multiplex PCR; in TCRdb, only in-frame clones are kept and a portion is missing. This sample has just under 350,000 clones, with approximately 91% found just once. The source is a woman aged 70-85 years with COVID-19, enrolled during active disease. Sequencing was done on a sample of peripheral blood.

The CDR3 sequence: CASSEKGQGYEQYF. CDR3 nucleotide sequence: TGTGCCAGCAGTGAGAAGGGACAGGGCTACGAGCAGTACTTC. The genes are TRBV2 and TRBJ2-7; 9 bases agree with TRBD1. The CDR3 is 14 residues long. Trimming at V came to 3 bases and at J to 3 bases, leaving 3 bases not matched to a gene. In germline, CDR1 is SNHLY, CDR2 FYNNEI.